This T cell receptor (beta chain) was recovered during a study of long-term antiretroviral therapy in people with HIV. Researchers report immunoSEQ v3.0 was run at survey level. Some clones are missing from TCRdb's copy, which holds only in-frame ones; the method was immunoSEQ multiplex PCR. The repertoire consists of about 19,000 clones, with just over 75% occurring once and the leading ten covering roughly 14%. Germline CDR1 is SGHRS and CDR2 is YFSETQ. Trimming stripped 4 bases from V and 3 bases from J, with 14 bases between. This CDR3 comprises 15 residues. This material consisted of unsorted PBMCs, taken 0.5 years before starting antiretroviral therapy. The rearrangement joins TRBV5-1 to TRBJ2-4; D might be TRBD2 (5 bases). This clonotype originated in a woman between 50 and 59 years old with HIV. The CDR3 loop reads CASSPGVRDKNIQYF. The CDR3, as DNA: TGCGCCAGCAGCCCCGGGGTAAGGGACAAAAACATTCAGTACTTC.